These T cell receptor beta chains were read from a single sample in a study of blood T cell repertoires in COVID-19. Assay: immunoSEQ multiplex PCR; the TCRdb copy retains only in-frame clones and omits some. The table lists under 300,000 clones, approximately 81% of them singletons. Sequencing was carried out using PBMCs or T cells enriched from blood (not recorded which). All receptors come from a woman in her forties or fifties who had been exposed to COVID-19. Both conserved end residues are trimmed from each CDR3. For some rows the clone size is stated as once, few or many, or as a class when expanded; others skip it.

v_gene: TRBV19; abundance: NA; CDR3aa: ASSPSRGAEAF
v_gene: TRBV10-3; abundance: NA; CDR3aa: AISESLEGKLF
v_gene: TRBV14; abundance: NA; CDR3aa: ASSRRGASGANVLT
v_gene: TRBV6-1; abundance: NA; CDR3aa: ASSEYASSYGYT
v_gene: TRBV10-2; abundance: NA; CDR3aa: ASSEQGGNTIY
v_gene: TRBV18; abundance: NA; CDR3aa: ASYTWRGNTGELF
v_gene: TRBV6-2/TRBV6-3; abundance: NA; CDR3aa: ASSLDTIYQPQH
v_gene: TRBV7-9; abundance: once; CDR3aa: ASSLGSRATNEKLF
v_gene: TRBV18; abundance: NA; CDR3aa: ASSSEATGGTGELF
v_gene: TRBV12-3/TRBV12-4; abundance: NA; CDR3aa: ASGTAYGYT
v_gene: TRBV7-9; abundance: NA; CDR3aa: ASSKDRGGTDTQY
v_gene: TRBV10-2; abundance: NA; CDR3aa: ASSEPDRGNQPQH
v_gene: TRBV7-2; abundance: NA; CDR3aa: ASSLSMSNTGELF
v_gene: TRBV19; abundance: NA; CDR3aa: ASSTRGAGQPQH
v_gene: TRBV27; abundance: NA; CDR3aa: ASSFISRVGGSPLH
v_gene: TRBV28; abundance: few; CDR3aa: ASSRFGLAGGRNIQY
v_gene: TRBV6-5; abundance: NA; CDR3aa: ASSATGMSEAF
v_gene: TRBV27; abundance: NA; CDR3aa: ASSLNGNTGELF
v_gene: TRBV7-9; abundance: few; CDR3aa: ASGTGDYGYT
v_gene: TRBV11-1; abundance: NA; CDR3aa: ASSLYKGRSTEAF
v_gene: TRBV7-3; abundance: NA; CDR3aa: ASSLSPGDTEAF
v_gene: TRBV9; abundance: NA; CDR3aa: ASSVAQGAEAF